Listed below are T cell receptor beta chains from one sample, sequenced in a study of blood T cells in healthy people across ages. TCRdb recomputed calls from the 5' RACE reads with MiXCR, one row per CDR3 protein. The table includes about 620,000 distinct CDR3 sequences, around 21% detected once. The sequenced sample was blood. These TCRs come from a man aged 65 to 85 in good health. The CDR3 runs from the conserved cysteine through the conserved F or W. A D gene is named only where the DNA matches it firmly. Rows give clone size only sometimes, using once, few, many, or a class for an expanded clone.

- TRBJ1-2 TRBV20-1 - TGCAGTGCTAGACCATTTCAAAGGGGCAGAGTCCCTAACTATGGCTACACCTTC CSARPFQRGRVPNYGYTF
TRBD2 TRBJ2-3 TRBV6-2/TRBV6-3 - TGTGCCAGCAGGAGCGGGAGTTTTTCAGATACGCAGTATTTT CASRSGSFSDTQYF
TRBD1 TRBJ2-7 TRBV20-1 - TGCAGTGCTCTGGGACAGGGGACCTACGAGCAGTACTTC CSALGQGTYEQYF
- TRBJ2-7 TRBV9 once TGTGCCAGCAGCGTAGGGGCAGGCAACTCCTACGAGCAGTACTTC CASSVGAGNSYEQYF
TRBD1 TRBJ2-7 TRBV7-8 once TGTGCCAGCAGCTCCCTACAGGGGGCGGACTACGAGCAGTACTTC CASSSLQGADYEQYF
- TRBJ1-2 TRBV7-2 few TGTGCCAGCAGCCCCCGCGGGGGACTCAACTATGGCCACACCTTC CASSPRGGLNYGHTF
TRBD1 TRBJ2-6 TRBV12-3/TRBV12-4 few TGTGCCAGCAGTTTGCAACAGGGGACCCTCTCTGGGGCCAACGTCCTGACTTTC CASSLQQGTLSGANVLTF
- TRBJ2-1 TRBV20-1 - TGCAGTGCTACCTCCGTGGACGGTCTCGAGAATGAGCAGTTCTTC CSATSVDGLENEQFF
- TRBJ2-2 TRBV6-2/TRBV6-3 - TGTGCCAGTTTAAAGGGAAGGGCCGGGGAGCTGTTTTTT CASLKGRAGELFF
TRBD2 TRBJ2-1 TRBV4-2 - TGTGCCAGCAGCAAAGATCCTAGCGGGAATGAGCAGTTCTTC CASSKDPSGNEQFF
- TRBJ1-1 TRBV6-1 - TGTGCCAGCAGAGACAGGAGGGAAGCTTTCTTT CASRDRREAFF
- TRBJ2-2 TRBV7-2 - TGTGCCAGCAGCTTAGAACTAGTACCCACCGGGGAGCTGTTTTTT CASSLELVPTGELFF
- TRBJ2-1 TRBV19 - TGTGCCAGTAGTATCATGCCCAGCTCCTACAGTGAGCAGTTCTTC CASSIMPSSYSEQFF
TRBD1 TRBJ1-1 TRBV7-2 few TGTGCCAGCAGCTTCGGACAGGTCTACACTGAAGCTTTCTTT CASSFGQVYTEAFF
TRBD2 TRBJ2-3 TRBV5-1 - TGCGCCAGCAGAGACGGACTAGCGGGAGATACGCAGTATTTT CASRDGLAGDTQYF
- TRBJ2-7 TRBV6-6 - TGTGCCAGCAGTTATATAGGAAACGAGCAGTACTTC CASSYIGNEQYF
TRBD2 TRBJ2-4 TRBV6-1 - TGTGCCAGCAGTACTAGCGGGAGCTCCAAAAACATTCAGTACTTC CASSTSGSSKNIQYF
- TRBJ2-4 TRBV6-1 few TGTGCCAGCAGTGAACGCTGGAATCTAGCCAAAAACATTCAGTACTTC CASSERWNLAKNIQYF
TRBD2 TRBJ2-1 TRBV4-1 many TGCGCCAGCAGCCAAGTCTGGCGGGAGTCCTCCTACAATGAGCAGTTCTTC CASSQVWRESSYNEQFF
- TRBJ2-4 TRBV28 - TGTGCCTCTCTCCCTGGCAGGGCCGGCAAAAACATTCAGTACTTC CASLPGRAGKNIQYF
TRBD2 TRBJ2-1 TRBV7-3 - TGTGCCAGCAGCCCGAGTAGCGGGGGCGATGAGCAGTTCTTC CASSPSSGGDEQFF
- TRBJ1-4 TRBV7-6 few TGTGCCAGCAGCCGCTACTCAGGGGAGGAAAAACTGTTTTTT CASSRYSGEEKLFF
- TRBJ2-1 TRBV6-2/TRBV6-3 - TGTGCCAGCAGTTACCTCGGAACAGAAGCAAATGAGCAGTTCTTC CASSYLGTEANEQFF
- TRBJ2-2 TRBV5-6 - TGTGCCAGCAGCCCCACCCGGGCGAACCTGAACACCGGGGAGCTGTTTTTT CASSPTRANLNTGELFF
TRBD2 TRBJ2-3 TRBV20-1 few TGCAGTGCTAGATGGCCTAGCGGGATTCCAGATACGCAGTATTTT CSARWPSGIPDTQYF
- TRBJ2-1 TRBV7-9 few TGTGCCAGCAGCCCGACGGGACTTGGGACCAATGAGCAGTTCTTC CASSPTGLGTNEQFF
- TRBJ2-3 TRBV20-1 - TGCAGTGCTAGAGATGGGCAGGGGATAGCGGGCACAGATACGCAGTATTTT CSARDGQGIAGTDTQYF
TRBD1 TRBJ1-2 TRBV12-3/TRBV12-4 few TGTGCCAGCACTGCCGGACAGGGCGAAGGCTACACCTTC CASTAGQGEGYTF
- TRBJ1-6 TRBV20-1 few TGCAGTGGGCGGGAGGACTATAATTCACCCCTCCACTTT CSGREDYNSPLHF
TRBD2 TRBJ2-7 TRBV7-9 - TGTGCCAGCAGCTTAGTTACTAGCGGGAGGGACTCCTACGAGCAGTACTTC CASSLVTSGRDSYEQYF
TRBD1 TRBJ1-4 TRBV27 - TGTGCCAGCAGTTCATACAGGGGGCTTGGGGAAAAACCGTTTTTT CASSSYRGLGEKPFF
TRBD1 TRBJ1-1 TRBV27 - TGTGCCAGCAGTCGACAGGGCCAGATGAACACTGAAGCTTTCTTT CASSRQGQMNTEAFF
- TRBJ2-7 TRBV5-1 - TGCGCCAGCAGCTTGGCAAGGGGCGGCGAGCAGTACTTC CASSLARGGEQYF
- TRBJ2-3 TRBV20-1 few TGCAGTGCTAGAGAGGACATCCATACGCAGTATTTT CSAREDIHTQYF
- TRBJ1-1 TRBV20-1 - TGCAGTGCTAGAGTGTTAGAGCCGTACGCTGAAGCTTTCTTT CSARVLEPYAEAFF
- TRBJ1-1 TRBV6-6 - TGTGCCATCTCGGGATCCGGCCGTGAAGCTTTCTTT CAISGSGREAFF
- TRBJ1-1 TRBV5-1 - TGCGCCAGCAGCTTGCAGGGACAAGGAAACACTGAAGCTTTCTTT CASSLQGQGNTEAFF
TRBD2 TRBJ2-3 TRBV20-1 few TGCAGTGCCCTGACGGGACTAACCTTCACAGATACGCAGTATTTT CSALTGLTFTDTQYF
- TRBJ2-7 TRBV15 few TGTGCCACCGGCAGAGAGGGGGGGACCTACGAGCAGTACTTC CATGREGGTYEQYF
TRBD1 TRBJ2-1 TRBV29-1 few TGCAGCGTTGAAAAGGACAGGCCTAATGAGCAGTTCTTC CSVEKDRPNEQFF
TRBD2 TRBJ2-5 TRBV5-1 - TGCGCCAGCAGCTTGGGGACTAGCGGGGTCGAGGGGACCCAGTACTTC CASSLGTSGVEGTQYF
- TRBJ2-5 TRBV7-9 - TGTGCCAGCAGCTTAGCGCAGGGGCTAAAAGAGACCCAGTACTTC CASSLAQGLKETQYF
TRBD1 TRBJ2-5 TRBV6-2/TRBV6-3 - TGTGCCAGCAGTGACCGGGACAGTAAGTACTTC CASSDRDSKYF
- TRBJ2-7 TRBV27 few TGTGCCAGCAGTTGGGGAAGCCCCTACGAGCAGTACTTC CASSWGSPYEQYF
- TRBJ1-4 TRBV7-9 - TGTGCCAGCAGCTTAGATTTGGGGAAGAAGGAAAAACTGTTTTTT CASSLDLGKKEKLFF
- TRBJ2-1 TRBV7-2 - TGTGCCAGCAGCTTAGTAGTTCTAATCAATGAGCAGTTCTTC CASSLVVLINEQFF
- TRBJ2-4 TRBV3-1 few TGTGCCAGCCGGACACCTGGGGGCATTCAGTACTTC CASRTPGGIQYF
- TRBJ2-4 TRBV7-9 many TGTGCCAGCAGCTTTCAGGGAGCCAAAAACATTCAGTACTTC CASSFQGAKNIQYF
TRBD1 TRBJ2-5 TRBV25-1 - TGTGCCAGCAGTGTTGGAGGGACAGGGAGAGAGGAGCAGTACTTC CASSVGGTGREEQYF
TRBD1 TRBJ1-1 TRBV12-3/TRBV12-4 few TGTGCCAGCAGTCCCATGACAGGGTTGACTGAAGCTTTCTTT CASSPMTGLTEAFF
TRBD1 TRBJ2-5 TRBV5-6 few TGTGCCAGCAGCTCCGCAGGGGGAGAGACCCAGTACTTC CASSSAGGETQYF
TRBD1 TRBJ2-7 TRBV12-3/TRBV12-4 few TGTGCCAGCAGTTTAGCCGGGACAGGTCCCTACGAGCAGTACTTC CASSLAGTGPYEQYF
- TRBJ2-5 TRBV7-9 - TGTGCCAGCAGCGAGGGGGGGTTTACAGGGACCCAGTACTTC CASSEGGFTGTQYF
- TRBJ2-2 TRBV6-5 - TGTGCCAGCAGTTATACGACGTTTGCTGGCGGGGAGCTGTTTTTT CASSYTTFAGGELFF
TRBD1 TRBJ2-5 TRBV28 - TGTGCCAGCAGTTACAGGGGGGATCGCGGGACCCAGTACTTC CASSYRGDRGTQYF
- TRBJ2-5 TRBV10-1 many TGCGCCAGCAGTGAGTCGGGCGGCGCGCAAGAGACCCAGTACTTC CASSESGGAQETQYF
- TRBJ1-2 TRBV19 few TGTGCCAGTAGTATAGACCGGGGGTCAAGTGGCTACACCTTC CASSIDRGSSGYTF
- TRBJ2-7 TRBV5-5 few TGTGCCAGCAGCTTGTTCCAGGGCCCCGAGCAGTACTTC CASSLFQGPEQYF
- TRBJ2-5 TRBV2 many TGTGCCAGCAGTTGGGAGACCCAGTACTTC CASSWETQYF